The entry below gives a single T cell receptor beta chain sequence along with its context. Its antigen is not yet known. Base qualities were left out, and no much larger clone turns up one base away. The source of the sample is a study of control samples from healthy donors and cancer patients (dated by TCRdb to about 2020). The library was obtained by the immunoSEQ multiplex PCR assay. TCRdb took this table from immuneACCESS and kept in-frame rearrangements with V and J called. Such tables lack part of the clones; where checked against another copy, unresolved V genes explain under half of the gap, and the rest is unexplained. In this sample the table shows about 120,000 clones, more than 75% of which occur a single time. Of the sample, roughly an eighth falls within the top ten clones. From its cysteine to its phenylalanine, the CDR3 spans 14 amino acids. Of the read, only the CDR3 DNA is kept; its 42 bases are in frame from base 1. The germline V gene (reference sequence) specifies LNHDA as CDR1 and SQIVND as CDR2. V is clipped by 9 bases and J by 2 bases, and the sequence between their germline boundaries is 14 bases long.

Sample: blood. The clonotype comes from a man in his thirties or forties in good health. The chain uses TRBV19 and TRBJ1-3; the D gene is possibly TRBD1, with 5 bases matching. The nucleotide sequence is given as TGTGCCAGCCAAAAGGGGATTGCTGGAAACACCATATATTTT. The resulting protein is CASQKGIAGNTIYF. Here the CDR3 is joined to the reference TRBV19 and TRBJ1-3 genes, and the full variable domain is: DGGITQSPKYLFRKEGQNVTLSCEQNLNHDAMYWYRQDPGQGLRLIYYSQIVNDFQKGDIAEGYSVSREKKESFPLTVTSAQKNPTAFYLCASQKGIAGNTIYFGEGSWLTVV.